Listed below are T cell receptor beta chains from one sample, sequenced in a study of T cell repertoires in cytomegalovirus infection. For these receptors, no antigen is known. TCRdb itself ran the reads through MiXCR, one entry per CDR3 protein. This sample yields about 500,000 distinct CDR3 sequences, of which around a third are seen a single time; roughly 17% belongs to the top ten. Sequencing was performed on cultured PBMCs, taken from culture after CMV antigen stimulation. The source is a human donor in good health (CMV status not recorded). Some clones in this sample may be carry-over from other donors' samples. Each CDR3 is given with its conserved first and last residue. D genes are given only for firm matches. The size of a clone is reported for some rows only, either as once, few or many, or as a class for expanded clones.

D	size	V	J	DNA	CDR3
.	.	TRBV19	TRBJ1-1	TGTGCCAGTAGTCAACAATACACTGAAGCTTTCTTT	CASSQQYTEAFF
.	.	TRBV7-4	TRBJ1-1	TGTGCCAGCAGCCACCACACTGAAGCTTTCTTT	CASSHHTEAFF
TRBD1	.	TRBV11-2	TRBJ2-5	TGTGCCAGCAGCCCGAGTTCCGGGACAGGGGTCTCCCAAGAGACCCAGTACTTC	CASSPSSGTGVSQETQYF
.	.	TRBV19	TRBJ2-3	TGTGCCAGTAGTCCGGTGGAAACAGATACGCAGTATTTT	CASSPVETDTQYF
.	.	TRBV20-1	TRBJ2-1	TGCAGTGCTAGGGCCTTGTACAATGAGCAGTTCTTC	CSARALYNEQFF
TRBD1	many	TRBV6-1	TRBJ1-2	TGTGCCAGCAGAGGTTCGGGACAGCAACTCTATGGCTACACCTTC	CASRGSGQQLYGYTF
TRBD1	.	TRBV12-3/TRBV12-4	TRBJ1-2	TGTGCCAGCAGTTCACGGGTAATACAGGGGGTCGATGGCTACACCTTC	CASSSRVIQGVDGYTF
.	.	TRBV19	TRBJ1-4	TGTGCCAGTAGGGACCGGGACGGATATAATGAAAAACTGTTTTTT	CASRDRDGYNEKLFF
TRBD2	few	TRBV5-4	TRBJ2-3	TGTGCCAGCAGCCGCCAACTAGCGGGAGTAACAGATACGCAGTATTTT	CASSRQLAGVTDTQYF
.	.	TRBV2	TRBJ1-1	TGTGCCAGCAAAGTCCGGGACATGATGAACACTGAAGCTTTCTTT	CASKVRDMMNTEAFF
.	once	TRBV2	TRBJ2-4	TGTGCCAGCAGTGCGGAGTCGGCCAAAAACATTCAGTACTTC	CASSAESAKNIQYF
.	few	TRBV28	TRBJ1-4	TGTGCCAGCAGTTTATCCAGTCTAGAAAAACTGTTTTTT	CASSLSSLEKLFF
TRBD1	few	TRBV4-1	TRBJ1-1	TGCGCCAGCAGCCAGAAGCAGGGGGCTAGCACTGAAGCTTTCTTT	CASSQKQGASTEAFF
TRBD2	few	TRBV7-6	TRBJ2-7	TGTGCCAGCAGCGCTCTAGCGGGGCTGAGGGGCGAGCAGTACTTC	CASSALAGLRGEQYF
.	.	TRBV7-8	TRBJ2-3	TGTGCCAGCAGCTTAGTTTTGTCGGGCGCAGATACGCAGTATTTT	CASSLVLSGADTQYF
.	.	TRBV28	TRBJ1-2	TGTGCCAGCAGTTTGTGGCCGAGCTATGGCTACACCTTC	CASSLWPSYGYTF
.	many	TRBV7-9	TRBJ2-4	TGTGCCAGCAGCCGCAGTGATCATAGGAGGGGTGGAAACATTCAGTACTTC	CASSRSDHRRGGNIQYF
TRBD2	once	TRBV20-1	TRBJ2-4	TGCAGTGCTAAGACTAGCGGAACCAAAAACATTCAGTACTTC	CSAKTSGTKNIQYF
TRBD1	many	TRBV7-8	TRBJ1-1	TGTGCCAGCAGCCCCCCCGGGACAGGGGGCTTGACTGAAGCTTTCTTT	CASSPPGTGGLTEAFF
TRBD1	few	TRBV7-2	TRBJ2-2	TGTGCCAGCAGACAGACGACGGGGACAGCCTTGTTTTCTGGGGAGCTGTTTTTT	CASRQTTGTALFSGELFF
TRBD2	few	TRBV6-2/TRBV6-3	TRBJ2-7	TGTGCCAGCAGCCAAAGCACCGGGACTAGCGGGAGAGGCGAGCAGTACTTC	CASSQSTGTSGRGEQYF
TRBD2	few	TRBV20-1	TRBJ2-7	TGCAGTGCTAGAGATGACGCTAGCGGGAGGACCTACGAGCAGTACTTC	CSARDDASGRTYEQYF
.	few	TRBV7-2	TRBJ2-7	TGTGCCAGCAGCGTTTCGGGGGCAGAATCCTACGAGCAGTACTTC	CASSVSGAESYEQYF
TRBD2	.	TRBV7-9	TRBJ2-1	TGTGCCAGCAGCTTCGACGGGACCGGGACTAGCGGGAGGGATGAGCAGTTCTTC	CASSFDGTGTSGRDEQFF
.	.	TRBV6-2/TRBV6-3	TRBJ2-4	TGTGCCAGCAGTTACTCGACAGGAACCAAAAACATTCAGTACTTC	CASSYSTGTKNIQYF
.	.	TRBV12-3/TRBV12-4	TRBJ2-2	TGTGCCAGCAGTCTCTATAAATTAGCGGCCGGGGAGCTGTTTTTT	CASSLYKLAAGELFF
.	.	TRBV7-2	TRBJ2-1	TGTGCCAGCAGCTTAGTTGGCGGGATGGGCAGCAATGAGCAGTTCTTC	CASSLVGGMGSNEQFF
TRBD1	few	TRBV7-9	TRBJ1-1	TGTGCCAGCAGTCCGACAGGGTTGGACACTGAAGCTTTCTTT	CASSPTGLDTEAFF
.	.	TRBV4-3	TRBJ1-2	TGCGCCAGCAGCCATTTATCGGAAGGCTATGGCTACACCTTC	CASSHLSEGYGYTF
TRBD2	few	TRBV7-2	TRBJ2-3	TGTGCCAGCAGCTTAGTTCCTAGCGGGATCACAGATACGCAGTATTTT	CASSLVPSGITDTQYF
.	.	TRBV5-4	TRBJ1-1	TGTGCCAGCAGCTTGGGGGGGGGACTGCGCGCTGAAGCTTTCTTT	CASSLGGGLRAEAFF
TRBD1	once	TRBV6-7	TRBJ2-7	TGTGCCAGCAGCCCCCGGACAGGGCGGTATGACGAGCAGTACTTC	CASSPRTGRYDEQYF
TRBD2	.	TRBV6-2/TRBV6-3	TRBJ2-7	TGTGCCAGCAGTTACTCGATTGCTAGCGGGAGTTCCCCCTACTACGAGCAGTACTTC	CASSYSIASGSSPYYEQYF
TRBD1	.	TRBV19	TRBJ1-5	TGTGCCAGTAGTACCGACAGGGCGAGCAATCAGCCCCAGCATTTT	CASSTDRASNQPQHF
.	few	TRBV19	TRBJ2-3	TGTGCCAGTAGTATATTCGCGGGGAGTAGCACAGATACGCAGTATTTT	CASSIFAGSSTDTQYF
TRBD2	.	TRBV6-1	TRBJ2-1	TGTGCCAGCACCTCAGACGGGGGGGCCTACAATGAGCAGTTCTTC	CASTSDGGAYNEQFF
.	few	TRBV12-3/TRBV12-4	TRBJ2-5	TGTGCCAGCAGTCCCCGGAACTCGGTCCAAGAGACCCAGTACTTC	CASSPRNSVQETQYF
.	.	TRBV29-1	TRBJ1-2	TGCAGCGTGGACGACAGAGGGTTAGTCGGCTACACCTTC	CSVDDRGLVGYTF
.	few	TRBV7-2	TRBJ1-2	TGTGCCAGCAGCTTAGCGGGCACTTCGGACTATGGCTACACCTTC	CASSLAGTSDYGYTF
.	.	TRBV5-3	TRBJ2-5	TGTGCCAGCAGCTGGGGGGCACAGGGACAAGAGACCCAGTACTTC	CASSWGAQGQETQYF
TRBD1	few	TRBV12-3/TRBV12-4	TRBJ1-1	TGTGCCAGCAGTACAGGGGCTCGGAACACTGAAGCTTTCTTT	CASSTGARNTEAFF
.	.	TRBV7-2	TRBJ1-1	TGTGCCAGCAGCCGTTACGGAGCCATGAACACTGAAGCTTTCTTT	CASSRYGAMNTEAFF
.	.	TRBV7-2	TRBJ2-4	TGTGCCGGCAGCCGGGAGCCCAAAAACATTCAGTACTTC	CAGSREPKNIQYF
.	.	TRBV12-3/TRBV12-4	TRBJ2-3	TGTGCCAGCAGTTTTTGGGTGACAGACACAGATACGCAGTATTTT	CASSFWVTDTDTQYF
.	.	TRBV28	TRBJ2-5	TGTGCCAGCAGTTTAAGGACCGGCGGGGAGACCCAGTACTTC	CASSLRTGGETQYF
.	few	TRBV12-3/TRBV12-4	TRBJ2-7	TGTGCCAGCAGTCCCAATGTTGGGGGGAATCCCTACGAGCAGTACTTC	CASSPNVGGNPYEQYF
TRBD1	.	TRBV4-3	TRBJ2-7	TGCGCCAGCAGCCATTACTGGGACAGGGGGACTTACGAGCAGTACTTC	CASSHYWDRGTYEQYF
.	many	TRBV7-2	TRBJ1-1	TGTGCCAGCAGCACCTGGGAAGTGAACACTGAAGCTTTCTTT	CASSTWEVNTEAFF
.	.	TRBV7-2	TRBJ2-5	TGTGCCAGCAGCTTAGTGGGCAGTCGCCAAGAGACCCAGTACTTC	CASSLVGSRQETQYF
.	few	TRBV7-2	TRBJ2-1	TGTGCCAGCAGGGCAGGAGGGCTCAACAATGAGCAGTTCTTC	CASRAGGLNNEQFF
TRBD2	many	TRBV28	TRBJ2-1	TGTGCCAGCAGGAGTACTAGCGAGGGTCACAATGAGCAGTTCTTC	CASRSTSEGHNEQFF
.	.	TRBV4-1	TRBJ1-4	TGCGCCAGCAGCCACGGCCACTCTGCAACTAATGAAAAACTGTTTTTT	CASSHGHSATNEKLFF
TRBD2	.	TRBV28	TRBJ2-1	TGTGCCAGCGGAACGGGACTAGCGGTAAATGAGCAGTTCTTC	CASGTGLAVNEQFF
.	.	TRBV12-5	TRBJ1-2	TGTGCTAGTGGTTTGACCTACGACTATGGCTACACCTTC	CASGLTYDYGYTF
.	many	TRBV7-2	TRBJ1-2	TGTGCCAGCAGCTTCCTAACCGGGACGGGCTATGGCTACACCTTC	CASSFLTGTGYGYTF
.	few	TRBV28	TRBJ2-7	TGTGCCAGCCTTGGCCGGGACGAGAGCTCCTACGAGCAGTACTTC	CASLGRDESSYEQYF
TRBD1	.	TRBV29-1	TRBJ2-3	TGCAGCGTTGCGGCAGGGGGCAAGGATACGCAGTATTTT	CSVAAGGKDTQYF
TRBD1	.	TRBV15	TRBJ2-1	TGTGCCACCAGCAGCCAAGCGACAGGGTCCCTCAATGAGCAGTTCTTC	CATSSQATGSLNEQFF
TRBD1	few	TRBV28	TRBJ1-2	TGTGCCAGCAGTTCCCTTGGAATCACAGGGGATGCCTTTTCTGGCTACACCTTC	CASSSLGITGDAFSGYTF